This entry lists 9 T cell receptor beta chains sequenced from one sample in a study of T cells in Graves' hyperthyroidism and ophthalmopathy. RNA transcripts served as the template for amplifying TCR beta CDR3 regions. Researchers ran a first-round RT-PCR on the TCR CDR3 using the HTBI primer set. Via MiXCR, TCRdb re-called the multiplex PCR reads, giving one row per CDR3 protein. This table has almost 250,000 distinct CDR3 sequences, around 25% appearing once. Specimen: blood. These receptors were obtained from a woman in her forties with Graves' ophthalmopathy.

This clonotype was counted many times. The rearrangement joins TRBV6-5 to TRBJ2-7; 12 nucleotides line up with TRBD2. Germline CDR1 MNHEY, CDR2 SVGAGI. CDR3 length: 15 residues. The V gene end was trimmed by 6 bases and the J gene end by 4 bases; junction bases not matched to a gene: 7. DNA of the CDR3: TGTGCCAGCAGATCGTGGACTAGCGGGAAATACGAGCAGTACTTC. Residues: CASRSWTSGKYEQYF.

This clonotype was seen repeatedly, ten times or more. The DNA for the CDR3 is TGTGCCAGCAGTGAAGCACCCGTGAATCAGCCCCAGCATTTT. It translates to CASSEAPVNQPQHF. The chain joins TRBV6-1 to TRBJ1-5; D call uncertain. Germline CDR1 MNHNS, CDR2 SASEGT. This CDR3 has 14 residues. Trimming shortened V by 0 bases and J by 4 bases, and 7 bases separated the two germline ends.

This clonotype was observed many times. CDR3 coding DNA: TGTGCCAGTAGTACACCCCGGGGTGAAGCTTTCTTT. It codes for CASSTPRGEAFF. The chain combines TRBV19 with TRBJ1-1; D remains unclear. Germline loops: CDR1 LNHDA, CDR2 SQIVND (reference sequence). V lost 4 bases and J 7 bases, leaving 10 bases between the germline ends. This CDR3 has 12 residues.

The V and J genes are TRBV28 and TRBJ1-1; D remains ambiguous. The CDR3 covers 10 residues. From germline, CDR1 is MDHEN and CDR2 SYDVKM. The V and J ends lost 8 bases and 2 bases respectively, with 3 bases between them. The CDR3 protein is CASANTEAFF. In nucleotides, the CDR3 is TGTGCCAGCGCCAACACTGAAGCTTTCTTT.

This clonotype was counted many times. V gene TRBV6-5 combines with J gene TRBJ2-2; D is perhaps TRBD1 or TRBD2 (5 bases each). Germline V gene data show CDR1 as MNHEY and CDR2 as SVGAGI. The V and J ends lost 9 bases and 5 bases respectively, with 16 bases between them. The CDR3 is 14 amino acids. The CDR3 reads CASQRDLTTGELFF. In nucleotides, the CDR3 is TGTGCCAGTCAGAGGGACCTCACGACCGGGGAGCTGTTTTTT.

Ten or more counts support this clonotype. The CDR3 coding sequence is TGTGCCAGCAGCCCGCGGACAGGGGGGAACGGGGATACGCAGTATTTT. Translating it yields CASSPRTGGNGDTQYF. The chain has TRBV11-1 and TRBJ2-3, with 10 bases fitting TRBD1. This CDR3 is 16 amino acids long. The germline CDR1 and CDR2 sequences are SGHAT and FQDESV (reference sequence). V lost 5 bases to trimming and J lost 6 bases; unmatched junction nucleotides: 11.

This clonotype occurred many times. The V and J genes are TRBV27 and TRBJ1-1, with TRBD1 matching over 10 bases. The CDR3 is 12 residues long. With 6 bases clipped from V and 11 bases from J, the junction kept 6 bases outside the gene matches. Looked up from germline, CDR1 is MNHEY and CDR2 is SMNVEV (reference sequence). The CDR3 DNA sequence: TGTGCCAGCAGCTGGACAGGGGGGGTGGCTTTCTTT. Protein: CASSWTGGVAFF.

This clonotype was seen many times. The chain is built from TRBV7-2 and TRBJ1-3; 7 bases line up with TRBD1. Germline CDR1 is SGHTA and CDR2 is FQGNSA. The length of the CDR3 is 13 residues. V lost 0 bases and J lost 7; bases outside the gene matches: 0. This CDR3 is CASSLARGNTIYF. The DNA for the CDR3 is TGTGCCAGCAGCTTAGCCAGGGGGAACACCATATATTTT.

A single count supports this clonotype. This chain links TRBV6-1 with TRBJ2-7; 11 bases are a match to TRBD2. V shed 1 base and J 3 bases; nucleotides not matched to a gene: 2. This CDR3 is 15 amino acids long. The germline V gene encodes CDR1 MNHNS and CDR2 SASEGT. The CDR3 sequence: CASSEVSGGDYEQYF. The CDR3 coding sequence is TGTGCCAGCAGTGAAGTTAGCGGGGGGGACTACGAGCAGTACTTC.